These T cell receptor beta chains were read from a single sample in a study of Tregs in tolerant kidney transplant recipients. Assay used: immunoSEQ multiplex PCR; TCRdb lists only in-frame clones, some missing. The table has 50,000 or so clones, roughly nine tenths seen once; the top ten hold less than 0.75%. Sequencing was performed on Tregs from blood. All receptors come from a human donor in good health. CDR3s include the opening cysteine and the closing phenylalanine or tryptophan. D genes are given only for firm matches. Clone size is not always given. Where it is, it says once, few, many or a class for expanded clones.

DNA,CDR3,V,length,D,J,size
TGCGCCAGCAGCCAAGTCCCAGCGGGAGGGCCGGACGAGCAGTACTTC,CASSQVPAGGPDEQYF,TRBV4-1,16,TRBD2,TRBJ2-7,.
TGCGCCAGCAGCAAGGACACCTCTGGAAACACCATATATTTT,CASSKDTSGNTIYF,TRBV5-1,14,.,TRBJ1-3,.
TGTGCCAGCAGCTCGGGACCGCAATTGGAAAAACTGTTTTTT,CASSSGPQLEKLFF,TRBV11-3,14,.,TRBJ1-4,.
TGTGCCAGCAGTTACTCGACGGGGAGCTCCTACGAGCAGTACTTC,CASSYSTGSSYEQYF,TRBV6-5,15,.,TRBJ2-7,.
TGTGCCAGCAGCCCTCCAATTTTACCGTACACCGGGGAGCTGTTTTTT,CASSPPILPYTGELFF,TRBV7-9,16,.,TRBJ2-2,.
TGCAGCATGACTAGCGGGAGTTTCACCGGGGAGCTGTTTTTT,CSMTSGSFTGELFF,TRBV29-1,14,TRBD2,TRBJ2-2,.
TGTGCCAGCAGCGTCCGGCGCAGAGTTGAGACCCAGTACTTC,CASSVRRRVETQYF,TRBV5-6,14,.,TRBJ2-5,once
TGTGCCAGCGCTTTCGTAGCGGGAGGCACCGGGGAGCTGTTTTTT,CASAFVAGGTGELFF,TRBV6-1,15,TRBD2,TRBJ2-2,.
TGTGCCAGCAGTGGGGGGAAAGTGCCTGGAAACACCATATATTTT,CASSGGKVPGNTIYF,TRBV25-1,15,.,TRBJ1-3,.
TGTGCCAGTAGTATAGTGGCAGGGGGTACCAAAAACATTCAGTACTTC,CASSIVAGGTKNIQYF,TRBV19,16,TRBD1,TRBJ2-4,.
TGTGCCAGCAGTTACGGTGCACGCGAGCAGTTCTTC,CASSYGAREQFF,TRBV6-5,12,.,TRBJ2-1,.
TGTGCCAGCAGTTGGCGGCAGCCTCGGGGGACCCAGTACTTC,CASSWRQPRGTQYF,TRBV6-1,14,.,TRBJ2-5,once
TGTGCCAGCAAACTAGGGACTAGCGGGAGCCGGGAGCAGTACTTC,CASKLGTSGSREQYF,TRBV11-2,15,TRBD2,TRBJ2-7,.
TGTGCCAGCAGCTGGACTAGCGGGAGACCCGGGGAGCTGTTTTTT,CASSWTSGRPGELFF,TRBV11-2,15,TRBD2,TRBJ2-2,once
TGTGCCACCAGCAGGGGACTAGCGGGTACCGGGGAGCTGTTTTTT,CATSRGLAGTGELFF,TRBV15,15,TRBD2,TRBJ2-2,once
TGTGCCAGCAGTTACTCGCTGGGGATCTATGGCTACACCTTC,CASSYSLGIYGYTF,TRBV6-6,14,.,TRBJ1-2,.
TGCGCCAGCAGCCAACACCCCCGAGACAGGGGGGATCAGCAGTTCTTC,CASSQHPRDRGDQQFF,TRBV4-1,16,TRBD1,TRBJ2-1,.
TGCGCCAGCAGCCCTGGGACGGGGTTCCAAGAGACCCAGTACTTC,CASSPGTGFQETQYF,TRBV5-1,15,.,TRBJ2-5,.
TGTGCCAGCAGCTTCGTGTCTGGGCCAGATACGCAGTATTTT,CASSFVSGPDTQYF,TRBV13,14,.,TRBJ2-3,once
TGTGCCAGCGGAACCCCGGGGGTTGTCACCTACGAGCAGTACTTC,CASGTPGVVTYEQYF,TRBV28,15,.,TRBJ2-7,.
TGTGCCAGCAGTCCCGGACTAGCGGGAGGAAGTGAGCAGTTCTTC,CASSPGLAGGSEQFF,TRBV27,15,TRBD2,TRBJ2-1,.
TGTGCCAGCAGCTTCTCGGGACAGCTAAATGAAAAACTGTTTTTT,CASSFSGQLNEKLFF,TRBV5-8,15,TRBD1,TRBJ1-4,.
TGTGCCAGCAGCTCGAGGTGGGCCCAGTACTTC,CASSSRWAQYF,TRBV7-9,11,.,TRBJ2-5,.
TGTGCCAGCAGCTTGCAACGGGACAGGGGCCATGAGCAGTTCTTC,CASSLQRDRGHEQFF,TRBV5-4,15,TRBD1,TRBJ2-1,.
TGTGCCAGCAGTGAAGCTGTGGGACAGCCCCAGCATTTT,CASSEAVGQPQHF,TRBV2,13,.,TRBJ1-5,.
TGTGCCAGCAGTTGGACTAGCACGACAGATACGCAGTATTTT,CASSWTSTTDTQYF,TRBV6-5,14,TRBD2,TRBJ2-3,.
TGTGCCAGCAGTGAATGGCAGGCGAACACTGAAGCTTTCTTT,CASSEWQANTEAFF,TRBV2,14,.,TRBJ1-1,.
TGCGCCAGCAGCTCTGGACTAGCGGGAGCCGCAGATACGCAGTATTTT,CASSSGLAGAADTQYF,TRBV5-1,16,TRBD2,TRBJ2-3,.
TGTGCCAGCAGTTTTCACGGCCGTGCCGGCGCTGAAGCTTTCTTT,CASSFHGRAGAEAFF,TRBV11-2,15,.,TRBJ1-1,.
TGTGCCAGCAGCCCCAACATGTGGCAAGAGACCCAGTACTTC,CASSPNMWQETQYF,TRBV5-4,14,.,TRBJ2-5,.
TGCGCCAGCAGCGGTAGCGGGGGGGTAAGAGAGACCCAGTACTTC,CASSGSGGVRETQYF,TRBV5-1,15,TRBD2,TRBJ2-5,.
TGTGCCAGCTCACCCATCCAGGCCGAGGTCGAGCAGTACTTC,CASSPIQAEVEQYF,TRBV18,14,.,TRBJ2-7,.
TGTGCCAGCAGCTTACCCCTAGCGGGAGGGCTAAGCTCCTACAATGAGCAGTTCTTC,CASSLPLAGGLSSYNEQFF,TRBV11-2,19,TRBD2,TRBJ2-1,.
TGTGCCTGGAGTGCAAATCGAGGGGCTGGAAACACCATATATTTT,CAWSANRGAGNTIYF,TRBV30,15,.,TRBJ1-3,.
TGTGCCAGCATCAACCCGTGGGAGACTGAAGCTTTCTTT,CASINPWETEAFF,TRBV5-4,13,.,TRBJ1-1,.
TGTGCCTGGACCGGAGGGACAGGGGAACTGTTTTTT,CAWTGGTGELFF,TRBV30,12,TRBD1,TRBJ1-4,once
TGTGCCAGCACTCAGGGTAGTAGACACGGTGAGCAGTTCTTC,CASTQGSRHGEQFF,TRBV2,14,.,TRBJ2-1,few
TGCGCCAGCAGCTTGGGGGGACTACCGACCACCAAGAGACCCCAGTACTTC,CASSLGGLPTTKRPQYF,TRBV5-1,17,TRBD2,TRBJ2-5,.
TGTGCCAGCAGCTTAGCGGGAGGGGAATCCTACGAGCAGTACTTC,CASSLAGGESYEQYF,TRBV5-4,15,TRBD2,TRBJ2-7,.
TGTGCCAGCAGCCAGGGACTAGCGCATTACAATGAGCAGTTCTTC,CASSQGLAHYNEQFF,TRBV7-3,15,TRBD2,TRBJ2-1,.
TGTGCCAGCAGTTACTCCTGGACAGGGTACGCCGGGGAGCTGTTTTTT,CASSYSWTGYAGELFF,TRBV6-5,16,TRBD1,TRBJ2-2,few
TGTGCCAGCAGCCCATGGAACAGGGAGGCAGATACGCAGTATTTT,CASSPWNREADTQYF,TRBV7-9,15,.,TRBJ2-3,.
TGTGCCAGCAGCATGACTACTACCGGGGAGCTGTTTTTT,CASSMTTTGELFF,TRBV6-4,13,.,TRBJ2-2,.
TGCGCCAGCAGCCAAGAAAGGGGGACAGGGAGCTCCTACGAGCAGTACTTC,CASSQERGTGSSYEQYF,TRBV4-1,17,TRBD1,TRBJ2-7,.
TGTGCCAGCAGCTTACAGGGTATGGGAAGAGGCACTGAAGCTTTCTTT,CASSLQGMGRGTEAFF,TRBV13,16,.,TRBJ1-1,.
TGTGCCAGCAGACCGGGACTCCTAAGAGGTCAGCCCCAGCATTTT,CASRPGLLRGQPQHF,TRBV27,15,.,TRBJ1-5,few